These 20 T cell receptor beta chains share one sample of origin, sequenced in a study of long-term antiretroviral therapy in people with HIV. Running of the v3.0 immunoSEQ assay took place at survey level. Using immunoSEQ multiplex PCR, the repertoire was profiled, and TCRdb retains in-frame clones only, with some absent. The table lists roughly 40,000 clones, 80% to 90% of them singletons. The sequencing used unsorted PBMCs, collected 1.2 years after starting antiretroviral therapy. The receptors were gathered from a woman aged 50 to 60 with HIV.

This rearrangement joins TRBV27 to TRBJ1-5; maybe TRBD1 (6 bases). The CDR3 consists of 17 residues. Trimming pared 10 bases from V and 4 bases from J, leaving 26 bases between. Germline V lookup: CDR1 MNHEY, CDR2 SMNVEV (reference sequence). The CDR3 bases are TGTGCCACCTCCATGTGGAGTACAGGGAACGGAAATCAGCCCCAGCATTTT. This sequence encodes CATSMWSTGNGNQPQHF.

CDR3 DNA sequence: TGTGCCAGCTCACCCGGTGGGGCAATGTCTAACACTGAAGCTTTCTTT. This codes for CASSPGGAMSNTEAFF. This sequence joins TRBV18 and TRBJ1-1; maybe TRBD1 (5 bases). Germline CDR1 and CDR2: KGHSH and LQKENI. This CDR3 has 16 amino acids. V was trimmed by 3 bases and J by 2 bases, leaving 16 bases between them.

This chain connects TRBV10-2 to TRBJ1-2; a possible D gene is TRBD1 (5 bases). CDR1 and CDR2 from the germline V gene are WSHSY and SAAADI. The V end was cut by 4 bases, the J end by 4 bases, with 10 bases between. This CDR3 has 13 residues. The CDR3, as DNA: TGCGCCAGCAGTGGGGGCCTTGGCTATGGCTACACCTTC. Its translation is CASSGGLGYGYTF.

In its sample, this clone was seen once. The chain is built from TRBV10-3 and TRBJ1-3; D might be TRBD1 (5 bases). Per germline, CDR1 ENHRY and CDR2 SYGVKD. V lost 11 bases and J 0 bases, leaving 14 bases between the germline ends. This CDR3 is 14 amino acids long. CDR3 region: CAVLQAISGNTIYF. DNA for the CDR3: TGTGCCGTACTACAGGCGATCTCTGGAAACACCATATATTTT.

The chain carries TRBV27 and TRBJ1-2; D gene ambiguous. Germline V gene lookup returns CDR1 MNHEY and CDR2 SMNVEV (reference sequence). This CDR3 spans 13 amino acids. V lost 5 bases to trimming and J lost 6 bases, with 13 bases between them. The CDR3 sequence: CASSPHISHGYTF. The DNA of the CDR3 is TGTGCCAGCAGTCCCCATATCAGTCATGGCTACACCTTC.

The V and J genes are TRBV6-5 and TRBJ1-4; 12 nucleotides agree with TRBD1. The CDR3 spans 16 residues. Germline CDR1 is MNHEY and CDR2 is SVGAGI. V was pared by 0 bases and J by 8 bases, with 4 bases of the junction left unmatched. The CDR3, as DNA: TGTGCCAGCAGTTACTCGCGGGACAGGGGGCGGGAAAAACTGTTTTTT. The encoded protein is CASSYSRDRGREKLFF.

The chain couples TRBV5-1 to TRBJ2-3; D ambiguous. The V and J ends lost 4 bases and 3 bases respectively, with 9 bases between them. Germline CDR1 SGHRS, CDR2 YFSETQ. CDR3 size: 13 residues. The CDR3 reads CASSHPRTDTQYF. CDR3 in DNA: TGCGCCAGCAGCCACCCTAGGACAGATACGCAGTATTTT.

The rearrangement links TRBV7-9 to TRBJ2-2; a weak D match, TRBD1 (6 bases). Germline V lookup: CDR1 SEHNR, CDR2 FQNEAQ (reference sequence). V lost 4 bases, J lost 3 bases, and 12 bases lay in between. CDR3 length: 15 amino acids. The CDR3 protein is CASSWTARDTGELFF. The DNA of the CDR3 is TGTGCCAGCAGCTGGACAGCCCGAGACACCGGGGAGCTGTTTTTT.

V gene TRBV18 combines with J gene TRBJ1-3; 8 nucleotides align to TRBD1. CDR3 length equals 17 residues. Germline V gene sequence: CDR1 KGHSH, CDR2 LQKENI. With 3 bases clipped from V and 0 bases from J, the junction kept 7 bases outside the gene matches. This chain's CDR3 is CASSPQGAPHSGNTIYF. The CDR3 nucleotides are TGTGCCAGCTCACCCCAGGGGGCGCCTCACTCTGGAAACACCATATATTTT.

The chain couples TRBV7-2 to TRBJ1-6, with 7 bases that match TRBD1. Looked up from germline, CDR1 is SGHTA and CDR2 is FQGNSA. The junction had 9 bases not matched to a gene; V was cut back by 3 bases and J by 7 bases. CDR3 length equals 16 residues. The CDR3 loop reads CASSFRATGYNSPLHF. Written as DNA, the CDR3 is TGTGCCAGCAGCTTTAGGGCGACAGGGTACAATTCACCCCTCCACTTT.

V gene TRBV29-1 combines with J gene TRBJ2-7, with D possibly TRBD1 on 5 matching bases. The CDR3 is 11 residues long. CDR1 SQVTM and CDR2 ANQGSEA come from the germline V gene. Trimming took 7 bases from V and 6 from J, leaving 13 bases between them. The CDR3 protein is CSAKWGFEQYF. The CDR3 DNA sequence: TGCAGCGCCAAATGGGGCTTCGAGCAGTACTTC.

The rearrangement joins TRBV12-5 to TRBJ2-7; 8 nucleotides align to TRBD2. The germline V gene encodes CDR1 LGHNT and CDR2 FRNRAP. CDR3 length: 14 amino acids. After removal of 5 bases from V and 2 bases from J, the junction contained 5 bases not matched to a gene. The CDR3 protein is CASGTTGGAYEQYF. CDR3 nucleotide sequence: TGTGCTAGTGGTACAACGGGGGGGGCCTACGAGCAGTACTTC.

The CDR3 nucleotides read TGTGCCAGCAGCTTAAATAATTCACCCCTCCACTTT. Amino acid sequence: CASSLNNSPLHF. The chain carries TRBV11-2 and TRBJ1-6, with no clear D. The germline CDR1 and CDR2 sequences are SGHAT and FQNNGV. This CDR3 has 12 residues. The germline V and J ends were trimmed by 2 bases and 5 bases, with 1 base remaining between them.

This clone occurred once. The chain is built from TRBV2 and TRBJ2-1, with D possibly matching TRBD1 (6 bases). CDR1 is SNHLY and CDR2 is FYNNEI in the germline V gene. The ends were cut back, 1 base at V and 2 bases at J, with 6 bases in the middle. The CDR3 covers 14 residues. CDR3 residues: CASSEGTAYNEQFF. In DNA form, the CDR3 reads TGTGCCAGCAGTGAAGGGACAGCCTACAATGAGCAGTTCTTC.

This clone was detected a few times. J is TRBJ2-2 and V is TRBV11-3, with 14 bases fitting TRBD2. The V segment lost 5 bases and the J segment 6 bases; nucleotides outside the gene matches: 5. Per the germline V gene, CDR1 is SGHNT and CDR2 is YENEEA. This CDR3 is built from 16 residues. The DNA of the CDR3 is TGTGCCAGCAGCCCTGGACTAGCGGGGGGCGCCGGGGAGCTGTTTTTT. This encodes CASSPGLAGGAGELFF.

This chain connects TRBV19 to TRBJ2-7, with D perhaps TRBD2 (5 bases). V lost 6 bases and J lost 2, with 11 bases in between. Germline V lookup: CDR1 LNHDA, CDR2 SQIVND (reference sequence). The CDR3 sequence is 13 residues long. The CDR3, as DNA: TGTGCCAGTAGCGTGAGGGTGGCCTACGAGCAGTACTTC. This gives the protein CASSVRVAYEQYF.

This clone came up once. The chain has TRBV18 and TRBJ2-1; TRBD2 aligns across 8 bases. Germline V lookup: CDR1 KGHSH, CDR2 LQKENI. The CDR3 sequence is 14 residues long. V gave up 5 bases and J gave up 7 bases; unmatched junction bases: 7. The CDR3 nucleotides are TGTGCCAGCTCAGTCGCGGGGGGAGGAAATGAGCAGTTCTTC. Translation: CASSVAGGGNEQFF.

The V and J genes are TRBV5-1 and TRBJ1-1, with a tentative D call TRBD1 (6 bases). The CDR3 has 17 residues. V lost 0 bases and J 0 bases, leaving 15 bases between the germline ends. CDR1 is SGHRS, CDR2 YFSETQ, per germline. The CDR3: CASSLGRTQGMNTEAFF. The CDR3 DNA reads TGCGCCAGCAGCTTGGGGCGTACGCAGGGGATGAACACTGAAGCTTTCTTT.

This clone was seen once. The CDR3: CASSPMSGGWQETQYF. In DNA form, the CDR3 reads TGTGCCAGCAGTCCGATGTCGGGGGGGTGGCAAGAGACCCAGTACTTC. The J gene is TRBJ2-5, the V gene TRBV13, with 8 bases fitting TRBD2. V trimming: 6 bases; J trimming: 2 bases; junction bases outside the gene matches: 11. Germline values: CDR1 PRHDT, CDR2 FYEKMQ (reference sequence). The CDR3 is made up of 16 amino acids.

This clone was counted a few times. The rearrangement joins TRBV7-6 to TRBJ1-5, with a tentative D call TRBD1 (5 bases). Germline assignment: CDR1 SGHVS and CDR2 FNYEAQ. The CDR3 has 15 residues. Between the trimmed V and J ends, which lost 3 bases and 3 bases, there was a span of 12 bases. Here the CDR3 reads CASSLSGGSNQPQHF. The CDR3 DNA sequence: TGTGCCAGCAGCTTGAGTGGGGGATCCAATCAGCCCCAGCATTTT.